The 14 T cell receptor beta chains below were found in one sample sequenced in a study of patients and donors after allogeneic stem cell transplantation. TCRdb called the RT-PCR reads again in MiXCR, with one record for every CDR3 protein. The sample lists some 160,000 distinct CDR3 sequences; roughly 24% were seen once. Sequencing input: blood, either unsorted or a sorted T cell fraction (not recorded which). Receptors were obtained from a human donor who was either an allogeneic HSCT recipient or a stem cell or donor lymphocyte infusion donor (not recorded which). It is not recorded whose cells these are; they may come from a transplant donor.

The chain couples TRBV10-3 to TRBJ1-4; 8 positions match TRBD1. Germline V gene data show CDR1 as ENHRY and CDR2 as SYGVKD. Unmatched junction bases numbered 11, after V lost 5 bases and J lost 0 bases. This CDR3 comprises 18 residues. The CDR3 sequence: CAISPLAGGFATNEKLFF. CDR3 in DNA: TGTGCCATCAGTCCCCTCGCAGGGGGCTTTGCAACTAATGAAAAACTGTTTTTT.

The rearrangement uses TRBV24-1 and TRBJ2-3, with TRBD1 matching over 7 bases. The germline CDR1 and CDR2 sequences are KGHDR and SFDVKD. Losses at the gene ends were 4 bases for V and 2 bases for J; bases not matched to a gene: 2. The CDR3 covers 14 residues. CDR3 residues: CATSERGPTDTQYF. CDR3 coding DNA: TGTGCCACCAGTGAAAGGGGGCCCACAGATACGCAGTATTTT.

The chain recombines TRBV24-1 with TRBJ2-1, with TRBD2 matching over 8 bases. From germline, CDR1 is KGHDR and CDR2 SFDVKD. The CDR3 sequence is 18 residues long. V lost 4 bases and J lost 0; bases outside the gene matches: 10. CDR3 region: CATSDLTGGVYSYNEQFF. The CDR3 DNA sequence: TGTGCCACCAGTGACTTGACCGGGGGGGTCTACTCCTACAATGAGCAGTTCTTC.

This clonotype was seen a handful of times. V is TRBV20-1 and J is TRBJ2-1; 10 positions agree with TRBD2. Germline lookup yields CDR1 DFQATT and CDR2 SNEGSKA (reference sequence). Unmatched junction bases numbered 9, after V lost 0 bases and J lost 7 bases. CDR3 length: 16 residues. CDR3 sequence: CSARDSLAGVRNEQFF. CDR3 coding DNA: TGCAGTGCTAGAGATTCCCTAGCGGGAGTTAGAAATGAGCAGTTCTTC.

This clonotype was seen only a few times. The chain couples TRBV4-1 to TRBJ1-6, with D perhaps TRBD1 (5 bases). The CDR3 spans 19 residues. V lost 4 bases and J lost 0, with 19 bases in between. From germline, CDR1 is MGHRA and CDR2 YSYEKL. In DNA form, the CDR3 reads TGCGCCAGCAGCCTATCTCCGGGGGGGACGAGCTCCTATAATTCACCCCTCCACTTT. This sequence encodes CASSLSPGGTSSYNSPLHF.

This clonotype has more than one count but fewer than ten. The chain's CDR3 is CSALDRGLGNEKLFF. CDR3 nucleotide sequence: TGCAGCGCCCTGGACAGGGGGCTTGGTAATGAAAAACTGTTTTTT. The rearrangement uses TRBV29-1 and TRBJ1-4; 11 bases agree with TRBD1. Germline V CDR1 and CDR2: SQVTM, ANQGSEA. With V trimmed by 7 bases and J by 4 bases, 8 bases remained unmatched. The CDR3 consists of 15 residues.

The sample holds a few counts of this clonotype. The chain recombines TRBV28 with TRBJ1-4; 9 bases are shared with TRBD1. In germline, CDR1 is MDHEN, CDR2 SYDVKM. CDR3 length: 15 residues. V trimming: 3 bases; J trimming: 7 bases; junction bases outside the gene matches: 6. CDR3 in DNA: TGTGCCAGCAGTTTCGGGGGACAGGGAATTGAAAAACTGTTTTTT. Translating it yields CASSFGGQGIEKLFF.

The rearrangement uses TRBV5-4 and TRBJ1-4, with a possible D match to TRBD1 (6 bases). The CDR3 extends over 16 amino acids. Trimming removed 4 bases at V and 6 bases at J, with 19 bases between. Looked up from germline, CDR1 is SGHNT and CDR2 is YYREEE (reference sequence). CDR3 sequence reads: CASSLNPSGGHEKLFF. The DNA for the CDR3 is TGTGCCAGCAGCCTAAATCCCTCGGGGGGCCATGAAAAACTGTTTTTT.

The V call is TRBV7-2, the J call TRBJ2-1; 8 nucleotides line up with TRBD2. The germline V gene encodes CDR1 SGHTA and CDR2 FQGNSA. This CDR3 contains 16 residues. V lost 0 bases and J lost 8; bases outside the gene matches: 9. The CDR3 spells CASSLAKRETSDEQFF. The CDR3 nucleotides are TGTGCCAGCAGCTTAGCGAAGCGGGAGACCTCGGATGAGCAGTTCTTC. The variable domain in full, with the rest retrieved from reference TRBV7-2 and TRBJ2-1, is GAGVSQSPSNKVTEKGKDVELRCDPISGHTALYWYRQSLGQGLEFLIYFQGNSAPDKSGLPSDRFSAERTGGSVSTLTIQRTQQEDSAVYLCASSLAKRETSDEQFFGPGTRLTVL.

The chain is built from TRBV30 and TRBJ1-5; no firm D call. Germline values: CDR1 GTSNPN, CDR2 SVGIG (reference sequence). The CDR3 consists of 16 residues. Trimming took off 0 bases at V and 3 bases at J, with 15 bases between the two ends. The CDR3: CAWSVRRTLPNQPQHF. The CDR3 DNA sequence: TGTGCCTGGAGTGTACGCAGGACCCTGCCCAATCAGCCCCAGCATTTT.

This clonotype has more than one count but fewer than ten. This chain links TRBV28 with TRBJ2-1, with 7 bases fitting TRBD2. Germline values: CDR1 MDHEN, CDR2 SYDVKM. CDR3 size: 13 residues. V shed 8 bases, J shed 7 bases, and the junction held 8 bases outside the gene matches. CDR3 in amino acids: CASGILSGNEQFF. The CDR3 DNA reads TGTGCCAGCGGCATACTTAGCGGGAATGAGCAGTTCTTC.

V is TRBV6-1 and J is TRBJ1-6, with 7 bases matching TRBD1. The length of the CDR3 is 18 residues. Losses at the gene ends were 0 bases for V and 0 bases for J; bases not matched to a gene: 5. Germline values: CDR1 MNHNS, CDR2 SASEGT. The CDR3 DNA reads TGTGCCAGCAGTGAAGCTTGGACAGGAAGCTCCTATAATTCACCCCTCCACTTT. Protein: CASSEAWTGSSYNSPLHF.

This clonotype turned up a few times. V gene TRBV4-2 combines with J gene TRBJ1-1; 11 bases are a match to TRBD1. V gave up 3 bases and J gave up 1 base; unmatched junction bases: 10. The CDR3 is made up of 18 amino acids. The germline gives CDR1 LGHNA, CDR2 YNFKEQ. The CDR3 DNA follows: TGTGCCAGCAGCCATGTCCCGGGACAGGGGGGAGGGAACACTGAAGCTTTCTTT. Amino acids: CASSHVPGQGGGNTEAFF.

This sequence joins TRBV7-8 and TRBJ2-1, with TRBD2 matching 10 bases. The germline gives CDR1 SGHVS, CDR2 FQNEAQ. Trimming took 5 bases from V and 2 from J; bases not matched to a gene: 6. The CDR3 covers 16 residues. The CDR3, as DNA: TGTGCCAGCAGCATTATAGCGGGAGGAACCTACAATGAGCAGTTCTTC. Translated, it gives CASSIIAGGTYNEQFF.